The T cell receptor (beta chain) described here comes from a study of technical replicates of blood from a few donors. V was clipped by 0 bases and J by 6 bases, with 9 bases between them. The CDR3 loop spans 13 amino acids. Germline V lookup: CDR1 SGHAT, CDR2 FQNNGV. Only in-frame clones appear in the TCRdb table, and some are missing; sequencing was by immunoSEQ multiplex PCR. This table has roughly 70,000 clones, 93% appearing once. This clone was seen only once. The chain couples TRBV11-2 to TRBJ2-7, with D uncertain. The sequencing sample was made of T cells isolated from PBMCs. The sequence was obtained from a human donor in good health. CDR3: CASSLDGAAEQYF. The CDR3, as DNA: TGTGCCAGCAGCTTAGACGGCGCGGCCGAGCAGTACTTC.